The subject of this entry is one TCR beta chain. Antigen specificity is unknown. The sample comes from a study of cytomegalovirus exposure and HLA in healthy donors. The wider study: It was reported in a later analysis that the 100 to 150 validation repertoires used the same platform as the approximately 620 first-cohort repertoires.

Study-wide points: Over 150 TCR beta chains were listed as cytomegalovirus-associated. Among TCR sequences, most were rare, though some public TCRs appeared in many donors. Published work reported that the classifier diagnosed cytomegalovirus status with high specificity and sensitivity.

The protocol was immunoSEQ multiplex PCR, while the TCRdb copy is restricted to in-frame clones and leaves out a portion. The sample lists approximately 98,000 clones, 90% to 96% occurring once. The sequence derives from a woman younger than 30 in good health and CMV-seronegative. Sequencing was done on a sample of PBMCs.

CDR3 coding DNA: TGTGCCTGGAGTGTAAGCAGGACAAGCTCCTATAATTCACCCCTCCACTTT. Translating it yields CAWSVSRTSSYNSPLHF. The chain couples TRBV30 to TRBJ1-6; possible D gene TRBD1, 5 bases. The CDR3 length is 17 residues. CDR1 is GTSNPN and CDR2 is SVGIG in the germline V gene (reference sequence). V lost 0 bases and J lost 0, with 12 bases in between.